This TCR beta chain was recovered during a study of T cells in localized non-small cell lung cancer. As concerns this clone: Its target is unknown.

Assay: immunoSEQ multiplex PCR; the TCRdb copy retains only in-frame clones and omits some. Here the sample spans about 39,000 clones, 79% being singletons. J was trimmed by 0 bases and V by 7 bases; bases with no gene match: 5. The CDR3 runs to 16 residues. CDR1 is SGHTA, CDR2 FQGNSA, per germline. Study results and caveats: Greater T cell density in blood accompanied longer overall survival. The highest T cell clonality was in uninvolved adjacent lung, above tumor. Appearance in adjacent lung was seen for a median roughly 56 of the top 100 tumor clones. Heterogeneity within the tumor remains possible, as just one region underwent sequencing.

The clonotype originates from a woman aged 35 to 69 with stage II squamous cell lung carcinoma. V usage is TRBV7-2 and J usage is TRBJ2-6; 8 bases are a match to TRBD2. Sample: PBMCs, taken before any cancer treatment. The CDR3 here is CASTHGGDSGANVLTF. In DNA form, the CDR3 reads TGTGCCAGCACCCACGGGGGGGACTCTGGGGCCAACGTCCTGACTTTC.